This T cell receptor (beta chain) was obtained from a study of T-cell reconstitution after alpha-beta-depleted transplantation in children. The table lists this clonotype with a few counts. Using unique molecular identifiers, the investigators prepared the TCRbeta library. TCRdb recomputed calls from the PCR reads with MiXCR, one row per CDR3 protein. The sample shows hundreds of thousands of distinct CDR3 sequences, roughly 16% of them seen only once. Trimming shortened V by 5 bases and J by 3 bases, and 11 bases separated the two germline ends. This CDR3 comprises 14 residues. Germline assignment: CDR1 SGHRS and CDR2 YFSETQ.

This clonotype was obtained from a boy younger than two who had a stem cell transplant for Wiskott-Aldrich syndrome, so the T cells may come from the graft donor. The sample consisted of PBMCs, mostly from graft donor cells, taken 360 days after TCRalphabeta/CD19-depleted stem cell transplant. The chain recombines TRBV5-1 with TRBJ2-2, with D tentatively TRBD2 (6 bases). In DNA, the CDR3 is TGCGCCAGCAGTACCGGGAGTTACACCGGGGAGCTGTTTTTT. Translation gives CASSTGSYTGELFF. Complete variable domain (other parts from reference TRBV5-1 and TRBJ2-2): KAGVTQTPRYLIKTRGQQVTLSCSPISGHRSVSWYQQTPGQGLQFLFEYFSETQRNKGNFPGRFSGRQFSNSRSEMNVSTLELGDSALYLCASSTGSYTGELFFGEGSRLTVL.